These T cell receptor beta chains were read from a single sample in a study of T cell changes during pregnancy in multiple sclerosis. Sequencing used immunoSEQ multiplex PCR; TCRdb keeps in-frame clones, though not all of them. The sample has over 80,000 clones, 93% seen once. This sample comprised peripheral blood, obtained in the third trimester of pregnancy. The receptors here all came from a female donor in good health, enrolled as a control in a pregnancy study. Both conserved end residues are part of each CDR3. A D gene is named only where the DNA matches it firmly. Size is omitted from some rows. Given values are once, few, many or a class for expanded clones.

clone size: -
CDR3 length: 15
V gene: TRBV19
J gene: TRBJ2-5
D gene: TRBD2
CDR3 protein: CASTFSLAGEETQYF
CDR3 DNA: TGTGCCAGTACCTTCTCACTAGCGGGAGAAGAGACCCAGTACTTC

clone size: -
CDR3 length: 15
V gene: TRBV30
J gene: TRBJ1-1
D gene: -
CDR3 protein: CAWRRPRGLNTEAFF
CDR3 DNA: TGTGCCTGGAGGCGTCCCAGAGGGCTCAACACTGAAGCTTTCTTT

clone size: -
CDR3 length: 17
V gene: TRBV25-1
J gene: TRBJ2-3
D gene: -
CDR3 protein: CASSGPGHLRPTDTQYF
CDR3 DNA: TGTGCCAGCAGTGGTCCGGGACACCTCAGGCCCACAGATACGCAGTATTTT

clone size: once
CDR3 length: 14
V gene: TRBV5-4
J gene: TRBJ2-3
D gene: -
CDR3 protein: CASSLAGSTDTQYF
CDR3 DNA: TGTGCCAGCAGCTTGGCGGGTAGCACAGATACGCAGTATTTT

clone size: once
CDR3 length: 14
V gene: TRBV5-1
J gene: TRBJ1-5
D gene: -
CDR3 protein: CASSYGPSNQPQHF
CDR3 DNA: TGCGCCAGCAGCTATGGGCCTAGCAATCAGCCCCAGCATTTT

clone size: -
CDR3 length: 13
V gene: TRBV18
J gene: TRBJ1-4
D gene: -
CDR3 protein: CASSRSTNEKLFF
CDR3 DNA: TGTGCCAGCTCCAGGTCCACTAATGAAAAACTGTTTTTT

clone size: -
CDR3 length: 16
V gene: TRBV27
J gene: TRBJ2-7
D gene: -
CDR3 protein: CASSLSVGTVTYEQYF
CDR3 DNA: TGTGCCAGCAGTTTATCAGTTGGGACTGTCACTTACGAGCAGTACTTC

clone size: -
CDR3 length: 16
V gene: TRBV18
J gene: TRBJ2-7
D gene: TRBD2
CDR3 protein: CASSPVLAGMVYEQYF
CDR3 DNA: TGTGCCAGCTCACCAGTACTAGCGGGTATGGTCTACGAGCAGTACTTC

clone size: once
CDR3 length: 19
V gene: TRBV5-1
J gene: TRBJ2-1
D gene: TRBD2
CDR3 protein: CASSFGTSGMTSSYNEQFF
CDR3 DNA: TGCGCCAGCAGCTTTGGGACTAGCGGGATGACGAGCTCCTACAATGAGCAGTTCTTC

clone size: -
CDR3 length: 13
V gene: TRBV27
J gene: TRBJ2-3
D gene: -
CDR3 protein: CASSFEQGVVKYF
CDR3 DNA: TGTGCCAGCAGTTTCGAACAGGGTGTTGTGAAGTATTTT

clone size: once
CDR3 length: 14
V gene: TRBV29-1
J gene: TRBJ2-7
D gene: TRBD2
CDR3 protein: CSANSGRAPYEQYF
CDR3 DNA: TGCAGCGCCAATAGCGGGAGGGCTCCCTACGAGCAGTACTTC

clone size: -
CDR3 length: 15
V gene: TRBV19
J gene: TRBJ2-4
D gene: -
CDR3 protein: CASSTPQWSKNIQYF
CDR3 DNA: TGTGCCAGTAGTACCCCTCAGTGGAGCAAAAACATTCAGTACTTC

clone size: once
CDR3 length: 15
V gene: TRBV7-2
J gene: TRBJ1-4
D gene: TRBD1
CDR3 protein: CASSLGQGAVEKLFF
CDR3 DNA: TGTGCCAGCAGCTTAGGGCAGGGGGCAGTTGAAAAACTGTTTTTT

clone size: -
CDR3 length: 16
V gene: TRBV18
J gene: TRBJ1-1
D gene: TRBD1
CDR3 protein: CASSSSGTGRETEAFF
CDR3 DNA: TGTGCCAGCTCATCATCCGGGACAGGGAGGGAAACTGAAGCTTTCTTT

clone size: -
CDR3 length: 13
V gene: TRBV27
J gene: TRBJ1-4
D gene: -
CDR3 protein: CASSLQGLKKLFF
CDR3 DNA: TGTGCCAGCAGTTTACAGGGTCTTAAAAAACTGTTTTTT

clone size: -
CDR3 length: 13
V gene: TRBV5-1
J gene: TRBJ2-1
D gene: -
CDR3 protein: CASSPDYYNEQFF
CDR3 DNA: TGCGCCAGCAGCCCGGACTACTACAATGAGCAGTTCTTC

clone size: few
CDR3 length: 14
V gene: TRBV7-7
J gene: TRBJ2-7
D gene: -
CDR3 protein: CASSQITPVHEQYF
CDR3 DNA: TGTGCCAGCAGCCAAATCACCCCAGTACACGAGCAGTACTTC

clone size: -
CDR3 length: 16
V gene: TRBV5-4
J gene: TRBJ2-7
D gene: TRBD2
CDR3 protein: CASSSRTSVRSYEQYF
CDR3 DNA: TGTGCCAGCAGCTCCCGGACTAGCGTTCGCTCCTACGAGCAGTACTTC

clone size: -
CDR3 length: 16
V gene: TRBV5-1
J gene: TRBJ1-4
D gene: TRBD1
CDR3 protein: CASSRTGAATNEKLFF
CDR3 DNA: TGCGCCAGCAGCCGGACAGGGGCTGCAACTAATGAAAAACTGTTTTTT

clone size: once
CDR3 length: 15
V gene: TRBV7-2
J gene: TRBJ2-7
D gene: -
CDR3 protein: CASSADSYGPYEQYF
CDR3 DNA: TGTGCCAGCAGCGCGGATAGTTATGGCCCCTACGAGCAGTACTTC

clone size: -
CDR3 length: 16
V gene: TRBV5-1
J gene: TRBJ2-7
D gene: TRBD2
CDR3 protein: CASSGVAGGSGYEQYF
CDR3 DNA: TGCGCCAGCAGCGGGGTAGCGGGAGGGTCGGGGTACGAGCAGTACTTC

clone size: once
CDR3 length: 13
V gene: TRBV9
J gene: TRBJ2-7
D gene: -
CDR3 protein: CASSVGGYGEQYF
CDR3 DNA: TGTGCCAGCAGCGTAGGAGGGTACGGCGAGCAGTACTTC

clone size: once
CDR3 length: 14
V gene: TRBV2
J gene: TRBJ1-5
D gene: TRBD1
CDR3 protein: CATQGAESNQPQHF
CDR3 DNA: TGTGCCACACAGGGGGCAGAGAGCAATCAGCCCCAGCATTTT

clone size: -
CDR3 length: 13
V gene: TRBV7-9
J gene: TRBJ1-1
D gene: -
CDR3 protein: CASSFAGNTEAFF
CDR3 DNA: TGTGCCAGCAGCTTCGCAGGAAACACTGAAGCTTTCTTT

clone size: -
CDR3 length: 14
V gene: TRBV28
J gene: TRBJ2-7
D gene: -
CDR3 protein: CASSLKHNSYEQYF
CDR3 DNA: TGTGCCAGCAGTTTAAAACATAACTCCTACGAGCAGTACTTC

clone size: -
CDR3 length: 14
V gene: TRBV5-1
J gene: TRBJ2-7
D gene: -
CDR3 protein: CASSQGRILYEQYF
CDR3 DNA: TGCGCCAGCAGCCAGGGGAGAATACTCTACGAGCAGTACTTC

clone size: once
CDR3 length: 14
V gene: TRBV10-3
J gene: TRBJ1-5
D gene: -
CDR3 protein: CATQTTGGNQPQHF
CDR3 DNA: TGTGCCACTCAAACGACAGGAGGCAATCAGCCCCAGCATTTT

clone size: -
CDR3 length: 17
V gene: TRBV7-9
J gene: TRBJ2-1
D gene: TRBD2
CDR3 protein: CASSASLAGGFYNEQFF
CDR3 DNA: TGTGCCAGCAGCGCCTCACTAGCGGGAGGGTTCTACAATGAGCAGTTCTTC

clone size: -
CDR3 length: 15
V gene: TRBV4-1
J gene: TRBJ2-5
D gene: -
CDR3 protein: CASSQESGEQETQYF
CDR3 DNA: TGCGCCAGCAGCCAAGAATCAGGGGAACAAGAGACCCAGTACTTC

clone size: -
CDR3 length: 14
V gene: TRBV18
J gene: TRBJ2-3
D gene: -
CDR3 protein: CASSPAASTDTQYF
CDR3 DNA: TGTGCCAGCTCACCGGCGGCTAGCACAGATACGCAGTATTTT

clone size: once
CDR3 length: 14
V gene: TRBV28
J gene: TRBJ2-5
D gene: -
CDR3 protein: CASSLLPGQETQYF
CDR3 DNA: TGTGCCAGCAGTTTATTACCCGGCCAAGAGACCCAGTACTTC

clone size: -
CDR3 length: 13
V gene: TRBV6-5
J gene: TRBJ1-1
D gene: -
CDR3 protein: CASINSLNTEAFF
CDR3 DNA: TGTGCCAGCATTAACAGCCTCAACACTGAAGCTTTCTTT

clone size: -
CDR3 length: 15
V gene: TRBV18
J gene: TRBJ2-7
D gene: TRBD1
CDR3 protein: CASSPRTGASYEQYF
CDR3 DNA: TGTGCCAGCTCACCCCGGACAGGGGCCTCCTACGAGCAGTACTTC

clone size: -
CDR3 length: 20
V gene: TRBV7-8
J gene: TRBJ2-7
D gene: TRBD2
CDR3 protein: CASSLEMGPLAGAISYEQYF
CDR3 DNA: TGTGCCAGCAGCTTAGAAATGGGCCCCCTAGCGGGAGCGATCTCCTACGAGCAGTACTTC

clone size: -
CDR3 length: 12
V gene: TRBV13
J gene: TRBJ2-1
D gene: -
CDR3 protein: CASSLGTYEQFF
CDR3 DNA: TGTGCCAGCAGCCTAGGGACTTATGAGCAGTTCTTC

clone size: -
CDR3 length: 13
V gene: TRBV30
J gene: TRBJ2-1
D gene: -
CDR3 protein: CAWKAGDYNEQFF
CDR3 DNA: TGTGCCTGGAAGGCAGGGGACTACAATGAGCAGTTCTTC

clone size: -
CDR3 length: 14
V gene: TRBV27
J gene: TRBJ2-7
D gene: TRBD2
CDR3 protein: CASSLSGSSYEQYF
CDR3 DNA: TGTGCCAGCAGTCTTAGCGGGAGCTCCTACGAGCAGTACTTC

clone size: -
CDR3 length: 15
V gene: TRBV1
J gene: TRBJ2-7
D gene: -
CDR3 protein: CTSRKLAGVRHEQYF
CDR3 DNA: TGCACCAGCAGGAAGCTAGCGGGAGTTCGCCACGAGCAGTACTTC

clone size: -
CDR3 length: 14
V gene: TRBV28
J gene: TRBJ1-1
D gene: -
CDR3 protein: CASRAGTKNTEAFF
CDR3 DNA: TGTGCCAGCAGAGCCGGGACAAAGAACACTGAAGCTTTCTTT

clone size: -
CDR3 length: 16
V gene: TRBV2
J gene: TRBJ2-7
D gene: -
CDR3 protein: CASSELRRGGGEEQYF
CDR3 DNA: TGTGCCAGCAGTGAATTAAGGAGGGGCGGTGGCGAGGAGCAGTACTTC

clone size: -
CDR3 length: 14
V gene: TRBV27
J gene: TRBJ1-2
D gene: -
CDR3 protein: CASSPRGLNYGYTF
CDR3 DNA: TGTGCCAGCAGTCCCCGCGGCCTCAACTATGGCTACACCTTC

clone size: -
CDR3 length: 14
V gene: TRBV27
J gene: TRBJ1-1
D gene: -
CDR3 protein: CASSLSGGGTEAFF
CDR3 DNA: TGTGCCAGCAGTTTATCGGGGGGGGGCACTGAAGCTTTCTTT

clone size: -
CDR3 length: 18
V gene: TRBV4-2
J gene: TRBJ2-3
D gene: TRBD2
CDR3 protein: CASSQDRTSGSSTDTQYF
CDR3 DNA: TGTGCCAGCAGCCAAGATCGGACTAGCGGGAGTAGTACAGATACGCAGTATTTT

clone size: -
CDR3 length: 15
V gene: TRBV28
J gene: TRBJ2-7
D gene: -
CDR3 protein: CASSFSPTRNYEQYF
CDR3 DNA: TGTGCCAGCAGTTTCTCCCCGACAAGAAACTACGAGCAGTACTTC

clone size: -
CDR3 length: 16
V gene: TRBV7-9
J gene: TRBJ2-5
D gene: TRBD1
CDR3 protein: CASSPLTGPPQETQYF
CDR3 DNA: TGTGCCAGCAGCCCCTTGACAGGGCCCCCTCAAGAGACCCAGTACTTC

clone size: -
CDR3 length: 13
V gene: TRBV19
J gene: TRBJ2-3
D gene: -
CDR3 protein: CASSIAGPDTQYF
CDR3 DNA: TGTGCCAGTAGTATTGCAGGGCCAGATACGCAGTATTTT

clone size: once
CDR3 length: 16
V gene: TRBV5-6
J gene: TRBJ2-3
D gene: TRBD1
CDR3 protein: CASSFGDRVSTDTQYF
CDR3 DNA: TGTGCCAGCAGCTTTGGGGACAGGGTATCCACAGATACGCAGTATTTT

clone size: -
CDR3 length: 16
V gene: TRBV5-8
J gene: TRBJ1-5
D gene: TRBD1
CDR3 protein: CASSLAFGTGNQPQHF
CDR3 DNA: TGTGCCAGCAGCTTGGCCTTCGGGACAGGCAATCAGCCCCAGCATTTT

clone size: -
CDR3 length: 11
V gene: TRBV7-2
J gene: TRBJ2-7
D gene: -
CDR3 protein: CASSLFGEQYF
CDR3 DNA: TGTGCCAGCAGCTTATTCGGCGAGCAGTACTTC

clone size: -
CDR3 length: 17
V gene: TRBV5-1
J gene: TRBJ2-5
D gene: TRBD1
CDR3 protein: CASSLIVTGGGQETQYF
CDR3 DNA: TGCGCCAGCAGCTTAATCGTGACAGGGGGCGGTCAGGAGACCCAGTACTTC

clone size: -
CDR3 length: 14
V gene: TRBV28
J gene: TRBJ2-1
D gene: TRBD2
CDR3 protein: CASKTSGAYNEQFF
CDR3 DNA: TGTGCCAGCAAGACTAGCGGCGCCTACAATGAGCAGTTCTTC

clone size: -
CDR3 length: 17
V gene: TRBV5-4
J gene: TRBJ1-1
D gene: TRBD1
CDR3 protein: CASSATGGGQAGTEAFF
CDR3 DNA: TGTGCCAGCAGCGCGACAGGGGGCGGGCAGGCCGGCACTGAAGCTTTCTTT

clone size: -
CDR3 length: 16
V gene: TRBV19
J gene: TRBJ1-1
D gene: -
CDR3 protein: CASSASLRDTNTEAFF
CDR3 DNA: TGTGCCAGTAGTGCTTCTCTACGGGACACGAACACTGAAGCTTTCTTT

clone size: -
CDR3 length: 13
V gene: TRBV2
J gene: TRBJ1-1
D gene: -
CDR3 protein: CASSVYSNTEAFF
CDR3 DNA: TGTGCCAGCAGTGTGTACAGCAACACTGAAGCTTTCTTT

clone size: -
CDR3 length: 19
V gene: TRBV6-1
J gene: TRBJ2-1
D gene: TRBD1
CDR3 protein: CASSDRDSTTRSSYNEQFF
CDR3 DNA: TGTGCCAGCAGTGACCGGGACAGTACTACTCGTAGCTCCTACAATGAGCAGTTCTTC

clone size: -
CDR3 length: 13
V gene: TRBV5-1
J gene: TRBJ2-3
D gene: -
CDR3 protein: CASTYPRGDTQYF
CDR3 DNA: TGCGCCAGCACCTATCCCCGCGGAGATACGCAGTATTTT